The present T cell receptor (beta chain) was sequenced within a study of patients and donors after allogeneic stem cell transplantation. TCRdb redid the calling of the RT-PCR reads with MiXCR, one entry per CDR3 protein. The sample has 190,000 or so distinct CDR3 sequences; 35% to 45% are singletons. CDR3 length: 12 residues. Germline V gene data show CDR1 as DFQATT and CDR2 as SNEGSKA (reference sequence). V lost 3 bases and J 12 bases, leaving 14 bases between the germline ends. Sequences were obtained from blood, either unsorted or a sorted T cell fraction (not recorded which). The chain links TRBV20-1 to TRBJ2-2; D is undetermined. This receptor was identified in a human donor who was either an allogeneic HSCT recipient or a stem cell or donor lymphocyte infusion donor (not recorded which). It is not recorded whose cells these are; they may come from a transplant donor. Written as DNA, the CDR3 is TGCAGTGCTAGCTATAGCCTCAATCAGCTGTTTTTT. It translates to CSASYSLNQLFF.